This TCR beta chain comes out of a study of radiotherapy plus CTLA-4 blockade in lung cancer. About the research overall: Of the patients, 15% to 20% showed objective responses and approximately 34% attained disease control. Study outcomes and limitations: Tumor-derived TCR clones expanded in blood after radiotherapy plus ipilimumab. Early blood T cell clone changes and increased post-radiation serum interferon-beta were reportedly the strongest response predictors.

Per germline, CDR1 KGHSH and CDR2 LQKENI. With 5 bases clipped from V and 4 bases from J, the junction kept 5 bases outside the gene matches. The CDR3 length is 13 residues. A remark on this clone: Its antigen is unidentified.

Patients with chemo-refractory metastatic non-small-cell lung cancer received focal radiation plus CTLA-4 blockade with ipilimumab. Produced via immunoSEQ multiplex PCR; TCRdb's table is partial and in-frame only. The sample lists some 48,000 clones, around 88% seen once, with 15% to 20% in the top ten. V gene TRBV18 combines with J gene TRBJ2-7; 7 bases fit TRBD1. Sequences were derived from peripheral blood, sampled from a patient treated with radiotherapy plus ipilimumab. The sequence was obtained from a human donor with non-small cell lung cancer that progressed on radiotherapy plus ipilimumab. Some clones in this sample may be carry-over from other donors' samples. The CDR3 loop reads CASSKGQSYEQYF. The CDR3 DNA reads as TGTGCCAGCTCAAAGGGACAGTCTTACGAGCAGTACTTC.